What follows are 20 T cell receptor beta chains derived from one specimen sequenced in a study of T-cell reconstitution after alpha-beta-depleted transplantation in children. TCRbeta library construction was performed incorporating unique molecular identifiers. Via MiXCR, TCRdb re-called the PCR reads, giving one row per CDR3 protein. The sample lists 230,000 or so distinct CDR3 sequences, around 12% occurring once. Specimen: PBMCs from the stem cell graft donor, collected from the stem cell graft. These receptors came from a human donor who donated a stem cell graft to a child with acute lymphoblastic leukemia.

This clonotype was observed at least ten times. The chain employs TRBV6-2 or TRBV6-3 and TRBJ2-2; D unresolved. V lost 0 bases, J lost 6 bases, and 8 bases lay in between. CDR1 MNHEY and CDR2 SVGEGT come from the germline V gene. This CDR3 is built from 14 residues. The CDR3 sequence: CASSYSPGSGELFF. The CDR3 bases are TGTGCCAGCAGTTACTCTCCCGGGTCCGGGGAGCTGTTTTTT.

This clonotype has at least ten counts. The rearrangement joins TRBV20-1 to TRBJ2-2; D remains unclear. Germline CDR1 is DFQATT and CDR2 is SNEGSKA (reference sequence). This CDR3 is built from 13 residues. Trimming left V 1 base short and J 3 bases short, with 6 bases between. The CDR3 loop reads CSARGPYTGELFF. DNA of the CDR3: TGCAGTGCTAGAGGACCCTACACCGGGGAGCTGTTTTTT.

This clonotype was observed at least ten times. The chain is built from TRBV4-2 and TRBJ1-3; D unclear. Germline CDR1 is LGHNA and CDR2 is YNFKEQ. The CDR3 runs 14 residues. V lost 1 base and J 4 bases, leaving 8 bases between the germline ends. CDR3 nucleotides: TGTGCCAGCAGCCAAGGGGCAGCCGGAAACACCATATATTTT. It translates to CASSQGAAGNTIYF.

This clonotype was recorded many times. The chain couples TRBV9 to TRBJ2-7; maybe TRBD1 (6 bases). CDR1 is SGDLS, CDR2 YYNGEE, per germline. The CDR3 runs 14 residues. The V and J ends lost 5 bases and 4 bases respectively, with 16 bases between them. The CDR3 DNA is TGTGCCAGCAGTGGGCCGGACAGACCGTACGAGCAGTACTTC. Translating gives CASSGPDRPYEQYF. Full variable domain (rest looked up from reference TRBV9 and TRBJ2-7): DSGVTQTPKHLITATGQRVTLRCSPRSGDLSVYWYQQSLDQGLQFLIQYYNGEERAKGNILERFSAQQFPDLHSELNLSSLELGDSALYFCASSGPDRPYEQYFGPGTRLTVT.

The chain employs TRBV10-3 and TRBJ2-1, with 10 bases aligning to TRBD1. CDR1 and CDR2 from the germline V gene are ENHRY and SYGVKD. The V segment lost 4 bases and the J segment 7 bases; nucleotides outside the gene matches: 4. This CDR3 comprises 14 residues. The CDR3 is CAISVRQGANEQFF. The CDR3 bases are TGTGCCATCAGTGTAAGACAGGGGGCGAATGAGCAGTTCTTC.

Regarding this clonotype: This may stem from a read error, because a much larger clone lies one nucleotide away. The rearrangement joins TRBV20-1 to TRBJ2-1, with 7 bases identical to TRBD2. Per the germline V gene, CDR1 is DFQATT and CDR2 is SNEGSKA (reference sequence). Trimming at V came to 3 bases and at J to 3 bases, leaving 5 bases not matched to a gene. This CDR3 has 14 amino acids. The CDR3 loop reads CSASAGRDYNEQFF. The CDR3 nucleotides read TGCAGTGCTAGCGCAGGGAGGGACTACAATGAGCAGTTCTTC.

This clonotype was counted at least ten times. The chain uses TRBV28 and TRBJ2-7; D possibly uses TRBD1 or TRBD2 (5 bases each). The germline V gene has CDR1 MDHEN and CDR2 SYDVKM. The CDR3 is made up of 15 amino acids. Trimming removed 11 bases from V and 2 bases from J, with 22 bases in between. CDR3 coding DNA: TGTGCCTCCTCTCCGATCCGGGACGTCCCCTACGAGCAGTACTTC. Its translation is CASSPIRDVPYEQYF.

This clonotype has a handful of counts. The chain employs TRBV14 and TRBJ2-2, with 10 bases that match TRBD1. The CDR3 spans 16 residues. Germline V CDR1 and CDR2: SGHDN, FVKESK. V lost 4 bases, J lost 5 bases, and 7 bases stayed unmatched. This chain's CDR3 is CASSLLTGGATGELFF. The DNA for the CDR3 is TGTGCCAGCAGCCTACTGACAGGGGGCGCGACCGGGGAGCTGTTTTTT. Supplemented by reference TRBV14 and TRBJ2-2, the full variable domain reads EAGVTQFPSHSVIEKGQTVTLRCDPISGHDNLYWYRRVMGKEIKFLLHFVKESKQDESGMPNNRFLAERTGGTYSTLKVQPAELEDSGVYFCASSLLTGGATGELFFGEGSRLTVL.

This clonotype was picked up many times. This chain joins TRBV7-2 and TRBJ2-7; 7 bases align to TRBD1. Trimming took 5 bases from V and 4 from J; bases not matched to a gene: 11. CDR1 is SGHTA and CDR2 is FQGNSA in the germline V gene. The CDR3 runs 15 residues. The CDR3 DNA is TGTGCCAGCAGCCAGAGCCAGGGGGTAGGGTACGAGCAGTACTTC. Protein: CASSQSQGVGYEQYF.

This clonotype was counted many times. CDR3 loop: CASRYGQGPTYEQYF. In DNA form, the CDR3 reads TGCGCCAGCAGATATGGACAGGGGCCGACCTACGAGCAGTACTTC. The chain has TRBV5-1 and TRBJ2-7; 9 nucleotides line up with TRBD1. V trimming: 5 bases; J trimming: 2 bases; junction bases outside the gene matches: 8. The CDR3 runs 15 residues. CDR1 and CDR2 from the germline V gene are SGHRS and YFSETQ.

This CDR3 is CASLIRWAGRNTEAFF. CDR3 DNA: TGTGCCAGCCTAATCCGTTGGGCAGGGAGGAACACTGAAGCTTTCTTT. The gene calls are TRBV2 and TRBJ1-1; D may be TRBD1 (5 bases). Germline lookup yields CDR1 SNHLY and CDR2 FYNNEI. The CDR3 spans 16 residues. Trimming cost V 8 bases and J 1 base, with 20 bases left between them. The full variable domain, with the rest looked up from reference TRBV2 and TRBJ1-1, is EPEVTQTPSHQVTQMGQEVILRCVPISNHLYFYWYRQILGQKVEFLVSFYNNEISEKSEIFDDQFSVERPDGSNFTLKIRSTKLEDSAMYFCASLIRWAGRNTEAFFGQGTRLTVV.

The chain employs TRBV5-1 and TRBJ2-3; TRBD2 matches at 13 bases. CDR1 and CDR2 (germline): SGHRS, YFSETQ. CDR3 length: 18 amino acids. V was pared by 4 bases and J by 1 base, with 9 bases of the junction left unmatched. CDR3 DNA sequence: TGCGCCAGCAGCCTGGGACTAGCGGGACGGAGTGGCACAGATACGCAGTATTTT. Protein product: CASSLGLAGRSGTDTQYF. Full variable domain (rest looked up from reference TRBV5-1 and TRBJ2-3): KAGVTQTPRYLIKTRGQQVTLSCSPISGHRSVSWYQQTPGQGLQFLFEYFSETQRNKGNFPGRFSGRQFSNSRSEMNVSTLELGDSALYLCASSLGLAGRSGTDTQYFGPGTRLTVL.

This clonotype was observed at least ten times. This rearrangement joins TRBV12-3 or TRBV12-4 to TRBJ2-5, with 13 bases matching TRBD2. The CDR3 extends over 14 amino acids. The ends lost 7 bases at V and 9 bases at J; junction bases unmatched: 8. This CDR3 reads CASTSGLAGEAQYF. The CDR3 nucleotides read TGTGCCAGCACCTCCGGACTAGCGGGGGAGGCCCAGTACTTC.

This clonotype was found many times. V and J are TRBV12-3 or TRBV12-4 and TRBJ2-5; 15 bases align to TRBD2. The CDR3 totals 17 residues. The junction had 10 bases not matched to a gene; V was cut back by 5 bases and J by 6 bases. As DNA, the CDR3 is TGTGCCAGCAGTCCTGGACTAGCGGGAGGGCCTCGGAAGACCCAGTACTTC. This translates into CASSPGLAGGPRKTQYF.

CDR3 sequence: CSARQGVGEKLFF. CDR3 nucleotide sequence: TGCAGCGCTAGACAGGGGGTTGGTGAAAAACTGTTTTTT. The chain is built from TRBV29-1 and TRBJ1-4; 9 positions agree with TRBD1. V was clipped by 7 bases and J by 7 bases; unmatched bases: 7. Germline CDR1 SQVTM, CDR2 ANQGSEA. This CDR3 has 13 residues.

This clonotype was picked up many times. The CDR3 nucleotides are TGTGCCAGCAGCTCAGGAGCGGACGTGAACGAGCAGTACTTC. As protein: CASSSGADVNEQYF. The rearrangement links TRBV7-9 to TRBJ2-7; D might be TRBD2 (5 bases). Trimming stripped 4 bases from V and 5 bases from J, with 15 bases between. CDR1 and CDR2 from the germline V gene are SEHNR and FQNEAQ (reference sequence). This CDR3 is built from 14 residues.

For this clonotype: Given a much more abundant clone one base away, this may be a read error. The rearrangement uses TRBV6-1 and TRBJ2-1; D might be TRBD1 (6 bases). Germline-derived CDR1 and CDR2 are MNHNS and SASEGT. This CDR3 has 19 amino acids. V was trimmed by 5 bases and J by 1 base, leaving 24 bases between them. CDR3 DNA: TGTGCCAGCAGTAGGGGGTTTCCCGTGGGAGAGAGGTCCTACAATGAGCAGTTCTTC. Its protein product is CASSRGFPVGERSYNEQFF.

This clonotype appeared many times. J is TRBJ2-2 and V is TRBV12-3 or TRBV12-4; TRBD1 matches at 11 bases. Unmatched junction bases numbered 11, after V lost 8 bases and J lost 6 bases. This CDR3 spans 16 amino acids. The CDR3 protein is CASGQRDRGGAGELFF. The CDR3 region has the DNA TGTGCCAGCGGCCAGAGGGACAGGGGGGGGGCCGGGGAGCTGTTTTTT.

In its sample, this clonotype was seen many times. J is TRBJ2-3 and V is TRBV7-9; 7 bases are a match to TRBD2. The CDR3 covers 15 residues. CDR1 is SEHNR, CDR2 FQNEAQ, per germline (reference sequence). V was pared by 4 bases and J by 4 bases, with 8 bases of the junction left unmatched. The CDR3 sequence is CASSSFLGRADTQYF. Here the CDR3 DNA reads TGTGCCAGCAGCTCCTTCCTGGGGAGGGCAGATACGCAGTATTTT.

This clonotype has at least ten counts. V usage is TRBV29-1 and J usage is TRBJ2-5; D gene uncertain. V dropped 7 bases and J dropped 1 base, with 13 bases sitting between them. The CDR3 spans 13 residues. Germline assignment: CDR1 SQVTM and CDR2 ANQGSEA. Written as DNA, the CDR3 is TGCAGCGGTTCCGGCAGTACCCAAGAGACCCAGTACTTC. Its protein is CSGSGSTQETQYF.